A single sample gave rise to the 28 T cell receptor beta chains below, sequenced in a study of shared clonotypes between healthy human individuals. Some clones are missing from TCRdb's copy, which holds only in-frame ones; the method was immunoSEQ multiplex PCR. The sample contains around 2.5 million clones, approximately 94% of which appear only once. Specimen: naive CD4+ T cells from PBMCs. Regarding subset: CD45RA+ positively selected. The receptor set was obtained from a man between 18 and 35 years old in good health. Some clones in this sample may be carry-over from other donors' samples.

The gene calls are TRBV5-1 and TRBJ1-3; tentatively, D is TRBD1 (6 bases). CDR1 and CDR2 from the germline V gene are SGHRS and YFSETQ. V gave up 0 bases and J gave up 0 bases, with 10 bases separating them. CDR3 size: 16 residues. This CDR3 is CASSLGDTSSGNTIYF. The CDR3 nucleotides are TGCGCCAGCAGCTTGGGGGACACATCCTCTGGAAACACCATATATTTT. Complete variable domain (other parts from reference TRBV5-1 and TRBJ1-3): KAGVTQTPRYLIKTRGQQVTLSCSPISGHRSVSWYQQTPGQGLQFLFEYFSETQRNKGNFPGRFSGRQFSNSRSEMNVSTLELGDSALYLCASSLGDTSSGNTIYFGEGSWLTVV.

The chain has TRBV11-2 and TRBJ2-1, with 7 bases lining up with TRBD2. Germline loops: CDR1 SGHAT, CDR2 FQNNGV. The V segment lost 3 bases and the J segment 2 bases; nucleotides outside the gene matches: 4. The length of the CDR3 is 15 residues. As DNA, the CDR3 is TGTGCCAGCAGCTTTTCAAGCGGGACCTACAATGAGCAGTTCTTC. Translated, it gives CASSFSSGTYNEQFF.

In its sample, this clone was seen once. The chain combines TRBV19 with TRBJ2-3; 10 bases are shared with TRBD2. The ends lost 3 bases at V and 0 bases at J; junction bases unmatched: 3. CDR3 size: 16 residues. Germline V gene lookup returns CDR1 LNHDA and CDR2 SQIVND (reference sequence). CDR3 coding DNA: TGTGCCAGTAGTATTATAGCGGGAGGCAGCACAGATACGCAGTATTTT. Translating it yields CASSIIAGGSTDTQYF. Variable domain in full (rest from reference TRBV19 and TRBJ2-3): DGGITQSPKYLFRKEGQNVTLSCEQNLNHDAMYWYRQDPGQGLRLIYYSQIVNDFQKGDIAEGYSVSREKKESFPLTVTSAQKNPTAFYLCASSIIAGGSTDTQYFGPGTRLTVL.

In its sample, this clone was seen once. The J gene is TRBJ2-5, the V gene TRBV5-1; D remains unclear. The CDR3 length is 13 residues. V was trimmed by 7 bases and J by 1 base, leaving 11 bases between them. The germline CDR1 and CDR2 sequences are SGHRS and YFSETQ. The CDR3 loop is CASRFVLQETQYF. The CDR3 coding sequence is TGCGCCAGCCGTTTCGTGCTCCAAGAGACCCAGTACTTC. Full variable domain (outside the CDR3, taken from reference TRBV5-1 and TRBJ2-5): KAGVTQTPRYLIKTRGQQVTLSCSPISGHRSVSWYQQTPGQGLQFLFEYFSETQRNKGNFPGRFSGRQFSNSRSEMNVSTLELGDSALYLCASRFVLQETQYFGPGTRLLVL.

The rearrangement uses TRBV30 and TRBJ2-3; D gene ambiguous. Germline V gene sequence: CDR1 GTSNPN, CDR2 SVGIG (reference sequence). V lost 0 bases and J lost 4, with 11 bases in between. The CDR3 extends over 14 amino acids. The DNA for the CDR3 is TGTGCCTGGAGTGTACCTCGGGCAGCAGATACGCAGTATTTT. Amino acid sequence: CAWSVPRAADTQYF.

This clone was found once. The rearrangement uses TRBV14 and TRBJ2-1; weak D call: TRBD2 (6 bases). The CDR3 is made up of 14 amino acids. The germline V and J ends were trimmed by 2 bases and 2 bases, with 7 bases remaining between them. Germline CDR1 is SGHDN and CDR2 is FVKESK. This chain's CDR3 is CASSQWRAYNEQFF. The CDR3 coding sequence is TGTGCCAGCAGCCAATGGAGGGCCTACAATGAGCAGTTCTTC.

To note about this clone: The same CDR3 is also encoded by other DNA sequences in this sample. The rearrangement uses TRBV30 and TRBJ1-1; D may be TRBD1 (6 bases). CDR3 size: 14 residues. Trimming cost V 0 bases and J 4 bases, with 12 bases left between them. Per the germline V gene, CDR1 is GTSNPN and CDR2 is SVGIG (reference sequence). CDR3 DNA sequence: TGTGCCTGGAGTGTGGGTGGGGGCGGCACTGAAGCTTTCTTT. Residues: CAWSVGGGGTEAFF.

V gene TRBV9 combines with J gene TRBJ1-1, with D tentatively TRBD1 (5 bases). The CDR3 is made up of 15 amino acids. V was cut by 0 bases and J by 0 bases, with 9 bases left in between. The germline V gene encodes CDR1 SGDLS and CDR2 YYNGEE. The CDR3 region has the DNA TGTGCCAGCAGCGTAGAAGGGGTCATGAACACTGAAGCTTTCTTT. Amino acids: CASSVEGVMNTEAFF.

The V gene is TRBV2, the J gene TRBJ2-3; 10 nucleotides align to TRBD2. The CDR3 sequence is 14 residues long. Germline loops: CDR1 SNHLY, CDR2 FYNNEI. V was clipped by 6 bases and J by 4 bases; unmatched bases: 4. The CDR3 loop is CASRTSGLADTQYF. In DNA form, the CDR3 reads TGTGCCAGCAGGACTAGCGGGTTGGCAGATACGCAGTATTTT.

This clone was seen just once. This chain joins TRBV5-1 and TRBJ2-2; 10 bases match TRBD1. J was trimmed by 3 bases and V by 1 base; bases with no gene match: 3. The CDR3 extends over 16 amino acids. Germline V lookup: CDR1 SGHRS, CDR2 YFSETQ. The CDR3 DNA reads TGCGCCAGCAGCTTGTTTGGACAGGGGGACACCGGGGAGCTGTTTTTT. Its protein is CASSLFGQGDTGELFF.

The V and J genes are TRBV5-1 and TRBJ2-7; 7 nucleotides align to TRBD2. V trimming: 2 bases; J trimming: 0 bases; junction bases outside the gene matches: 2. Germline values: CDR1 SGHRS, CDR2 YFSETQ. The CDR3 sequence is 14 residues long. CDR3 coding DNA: TGCGCCAGCAGCTTACTAGCGACCTCCTACGAGCAGTACTTC. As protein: CASSLLATSYEQYF.

The CDR3 DNA reads TGTGCCATCAGTGGGAGCGGGGTCCGGGCGGGTGAACCCGGGGAGCTGTTTTTT. Its protein is CAISGSGVRAGEPGELFF. V usage is TRBV10-3 and J usage is TRBJ2-2; 7 bases are shared with TRBD2. The germline gives CDR1 ENHRY, CDR2 SYGVKD. V lost 4 bases and J lost 6; bases outside the gene matches: 17. The CDR3 is 18 residues long.

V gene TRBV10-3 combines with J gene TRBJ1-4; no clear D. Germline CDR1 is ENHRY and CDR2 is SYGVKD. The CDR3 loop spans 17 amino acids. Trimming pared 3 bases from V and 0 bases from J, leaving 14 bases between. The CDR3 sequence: CAISEMKQLATNEKLFF. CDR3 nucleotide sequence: TGTGCCATCAGTGAAATGAAACAGCTTGCAACTAATGAAAAACTGTTTTTT.

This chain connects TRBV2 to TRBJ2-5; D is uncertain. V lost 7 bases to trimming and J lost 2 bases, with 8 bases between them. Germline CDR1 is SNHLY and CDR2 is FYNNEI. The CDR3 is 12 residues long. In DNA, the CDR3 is TGTGCCAGCACGCGTCGACAAGAGACCCAGTACTTC. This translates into CASTRRQETQYF. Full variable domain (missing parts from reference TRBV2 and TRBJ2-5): EPEVTQTPSHQVTQMGQEVILRCVPISNHLYFYWYRQILGQKVEFLVSFYNNEISEKSEIFDDQFSVERPDGSNFTLKIRSTKLEDSAMYFCASTRRQETQYFGPGTRLLVL.

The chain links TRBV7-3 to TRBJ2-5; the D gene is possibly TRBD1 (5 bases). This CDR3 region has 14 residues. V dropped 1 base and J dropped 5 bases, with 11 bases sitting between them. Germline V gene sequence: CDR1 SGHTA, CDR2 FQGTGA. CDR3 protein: CASSLRGADETQYF. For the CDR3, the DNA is TGTGCCAGCAGCTTAAGGGGCGCGGATGAGACCCAGTACTTC.

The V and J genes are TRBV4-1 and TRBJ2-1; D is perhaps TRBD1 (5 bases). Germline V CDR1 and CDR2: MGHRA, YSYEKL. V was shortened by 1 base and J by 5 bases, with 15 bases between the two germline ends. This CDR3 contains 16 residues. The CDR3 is CASSQGLTGANNEQFF. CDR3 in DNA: TGCGCCAGCAGCCAAGGTTTAACAGGAGCTAACAATGAGCAGTTCTTC.

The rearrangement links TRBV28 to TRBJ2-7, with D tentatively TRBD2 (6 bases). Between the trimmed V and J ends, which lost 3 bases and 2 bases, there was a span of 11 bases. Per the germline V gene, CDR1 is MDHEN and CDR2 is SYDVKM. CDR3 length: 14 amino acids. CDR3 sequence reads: CASSLTGVPYEQYF. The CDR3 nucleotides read TGTGCCAGCAGTTTGACGGGAGTCCCCTACGAGCAGTACTTC.

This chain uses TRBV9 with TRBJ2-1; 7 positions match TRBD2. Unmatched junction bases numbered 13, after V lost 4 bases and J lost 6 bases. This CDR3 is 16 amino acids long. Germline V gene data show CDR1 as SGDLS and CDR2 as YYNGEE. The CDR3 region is CASSLTAGVSGNEQFF. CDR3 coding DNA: TGTGCCAGCAGCCTCACCGCGGGAGTGTCAGGCAATGAGCAGTTCTTC.

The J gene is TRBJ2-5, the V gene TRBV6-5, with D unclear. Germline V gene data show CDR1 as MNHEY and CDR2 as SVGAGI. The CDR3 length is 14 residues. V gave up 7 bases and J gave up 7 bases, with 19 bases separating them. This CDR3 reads CASKRSGVWGTQYF. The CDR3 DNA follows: TGTGCCAGCAAACGATCCGGTGTTTGGGGGACCCAGTACTTC.

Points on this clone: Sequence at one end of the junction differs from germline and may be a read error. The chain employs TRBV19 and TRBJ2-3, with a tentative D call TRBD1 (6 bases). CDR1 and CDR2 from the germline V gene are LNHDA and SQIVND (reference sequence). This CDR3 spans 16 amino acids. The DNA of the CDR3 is TGTGCCAGCAGTAAAGGTTGGGGCAGGGGTACAGATACGCAGTATTTT. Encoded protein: CASSKGWGRGTDTQYF.

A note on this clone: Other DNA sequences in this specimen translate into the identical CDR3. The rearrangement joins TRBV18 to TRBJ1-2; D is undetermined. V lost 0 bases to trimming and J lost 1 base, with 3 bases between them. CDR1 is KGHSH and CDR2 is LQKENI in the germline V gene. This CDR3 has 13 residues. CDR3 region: CASSPPDNYGYTF. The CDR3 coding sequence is TGTGCCAGCTCACCACCAGATAACTATGGCTACACCTTC.

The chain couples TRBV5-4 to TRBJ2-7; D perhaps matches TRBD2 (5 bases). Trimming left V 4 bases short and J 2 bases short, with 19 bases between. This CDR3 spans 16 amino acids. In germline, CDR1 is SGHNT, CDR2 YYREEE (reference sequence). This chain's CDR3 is CASSPEGGALTYEQYF. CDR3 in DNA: TGTGCCAGCAGCCCCGAGGGCGGAGCCCTAACCTACGAGCAGTACTTC.

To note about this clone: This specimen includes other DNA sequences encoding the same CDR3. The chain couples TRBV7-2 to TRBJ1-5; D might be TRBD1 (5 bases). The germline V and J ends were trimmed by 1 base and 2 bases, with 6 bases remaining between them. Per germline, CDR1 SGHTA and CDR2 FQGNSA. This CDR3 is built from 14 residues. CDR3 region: CASSLGRGNQPQHF. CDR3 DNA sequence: TGTGCCAGCAGCTTAGGCAGGGGCAATCAGCCCCAGCATTTT.

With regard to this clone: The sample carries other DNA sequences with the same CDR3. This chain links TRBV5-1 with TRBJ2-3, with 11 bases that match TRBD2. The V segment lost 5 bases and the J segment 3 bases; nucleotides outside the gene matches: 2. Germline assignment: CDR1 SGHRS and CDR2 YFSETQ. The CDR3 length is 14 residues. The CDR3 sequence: CASSTSGSTDTQYF. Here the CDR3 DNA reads TGCGCCAGCAGTACTAGCGGGAGTACAGATACGCAGTATTTT.

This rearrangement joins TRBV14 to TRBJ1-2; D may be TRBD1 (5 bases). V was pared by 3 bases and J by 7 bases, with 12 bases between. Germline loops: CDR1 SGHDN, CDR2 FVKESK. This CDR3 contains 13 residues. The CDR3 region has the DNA TGTGCCAGCAGCCAGGACATGTTCGGTGGCTACACCTTC. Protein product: CASSQDMFGGYTF.

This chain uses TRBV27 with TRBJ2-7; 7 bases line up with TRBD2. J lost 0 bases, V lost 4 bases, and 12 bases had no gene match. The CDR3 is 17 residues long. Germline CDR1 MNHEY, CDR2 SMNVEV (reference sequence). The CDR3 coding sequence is TGTGCCAGCAGTTGGTCTAGCGGAGCCGCTCCCTCCTACGAGCAGTACTTC. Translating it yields CASSWSSGAAPSYEQYF.

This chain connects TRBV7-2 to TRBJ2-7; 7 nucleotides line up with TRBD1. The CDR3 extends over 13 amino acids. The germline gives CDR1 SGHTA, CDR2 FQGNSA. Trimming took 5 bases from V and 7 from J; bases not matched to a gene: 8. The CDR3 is CASSIGGLGEQYF. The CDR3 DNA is TGTGCCAGCAGCATAGGGGGCTTGGGAGAGCAGTACTTC.

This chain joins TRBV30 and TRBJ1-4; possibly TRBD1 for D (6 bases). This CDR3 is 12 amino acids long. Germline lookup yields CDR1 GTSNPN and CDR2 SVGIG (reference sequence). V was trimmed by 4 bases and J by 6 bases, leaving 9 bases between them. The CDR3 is CAWTRGDEKLFF. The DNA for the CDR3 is TGTGCCTGGACCAGGGGCGATGAAAAACTGTTTTTT.